These 9 T cell receptor beta chains were all obtained from the same sample, sequenced in a study of T cells in women clearing cervical HPV infection. Generated by immunoSEQ multiplex PCR, the TCRdb table keeps only in-frame clones and is missing some. This listing includes roughly 25,000 clones. The sample taken for sequencing was blood buffy coat. All receptors derive from a woman between 18 and 70 years old with a cervical HPV16 infection that either progressed to CIN3+ or cleared (not recorded which).

As to this clone: With the read ending 3 residues before the CDR3 end, the germline J gene is used to fill in that end. The rearrangement links TRBV6-1 to TRBJ2-2, with D possibly TRBD2 on 6 matching bases. This CDR3 has 16 amino acids. Looked up from germline, CDR1 is MNHNS and CDR2 is SASEGT. V lost 6 bases and J 4 bases, leaving 18 bases between the germline ends. CDR3 sequence reads: CASRELAGGATGELFF. Partial CDR3 DNA: TGTGCCAGCAGGGAATTAGCCGGAGGGGCCACCGGGGAG.

With regard to this clone: The read finishes 3 residues shy of the CDR3 end, and the germline J gene is used to complete it. This chain connects TRBV10-2 to TRBJ2-2; possibly TRBD1 or TRBD2 for D (5 bases each). Germline CDR1 WSHSY, CDR2 SAAADI. The CDR3 loop spans 14 amino acids. The CDR3 sequence: CASRKVDRGEKLFF. CDR3 DNA, as far as it was read: TGCGCCAGCAGGAAGGTTGACAGAGGGGAAAAG.

Points on this clone: The CDR3 extends 3 residues past the end of the read, so its final part is completed from the germline J gene. The chain couples TRBV6-2 or TRBV6-3 to TRBJ2-3; 12 bases map to TRBD2. CDR1 and CDR2 from the germline V gene are MNHEY and SVGEGT. CDR3 length: 16 amino acids. The CDR3 sequence is CASSYGTSGYQETQYF. The sequenced CDR3 bases are TGTGCCAGCAGTTACGGGACTAGCGGGTACCAAGAGACG.

A note on this clone: Mismatch with germline at one junction end may stem from a read error. The read terminates 3 residues ahead of where the CDR3 ends, so the germline J gene completes it. Other DNA sequences in this sample translate to the same CDR3. The chain combines TRBV18 with TRBJ1-2, with unresolved D. The CDR3 totals 18 residues. The germline gives CDR1 KGHSH, CDR2 LQKENI. The CDR3 reads CASSPPMVAGESPDTYTF. The sequenced part of the CDR3 DNA is TGTGCCAGCTCCCCACCTATGGTGGCGGGAGAATCCCCAGATACC.

With regard to this clone: The read falls 3 residues short of the CDR3 end, and the missing part is taken from the germline J gene. J is TRBJ1-1 and V is TRBV7-8; a weak D match, TRBD1 (5 bases). The V end lost 3 bases, the J end lost 5 bases, and 13 bases lay between the germline ends. The CDR3 totals 14 residues. Per the germline V gene, CDR1 is SGHVS and CDR2 is FQNEAQ. CDR3 bases read: TGTGCCAGCAGCTTGGGGGGAATCGGGACTGAA. Amino acids: CASSLGGIGTE. From start to end, the CDR3 is CASSLGGIGTEAFF.

This clone is labeled medium-sized based on frequency. The DNA ends 3 residues before the CDR3 does, and the rest of the CDR3 is filled in from the germline J gene. The rearrangement joins TRBV18 to TRBJ2-1; D call uncertain. This CDR3 contains 13 residues. Trimming took 3 bases from V and 0 from J, leaving 3 bases between them. Looked up from germline, CDR1 is KGHSH and CDR2 is LQKENI. CDR3 bases read: TGTGCCAGCTCACCCAGCTCCTACAATGAG. This gives the protein CASSPSSYNE. The full CDR3 is CASSPSSYNEQFF.

Worth noting for this clone: Read coverage stops 3 residues before the CDR3 terminus; the germline J gene supplies the remainder. The V and J genes are TRBV29-1 and TRBJ1-1; D is perhaps TRBD1 (6 bases). The germline V and J ends were trimmed by 4 bases and 2 bases, with 8 bases remaining between them. The V gene's germline CDR1 is SQVTM and CDR2 ANQGSEA. The CDR3 totals 12 residues. This CDR3 reads CSVADRNTEAFF. The part of the CDR3 DNA that was read is TGCAGCGTTGCGGACAGAAACACTGAA.

Notes on this clone: The CDR3 extends 3 residues past the end of the read, so its final part is completed from the germline J gene. This rearrangement joins TRBV5-1 to TRBJ2-5; D uncertain. CDR1 is SGHRS and CDR2 is YFSETQ in the germline V gene. The length of the CDR3 is 12 residues. The sequenced CDR3 bases are TGCGCCAGCGGCCTCACCACAGATACC. Translation: CASGLTTDT. The entire CDR3 protein reads CASGLTTDTQYF.

Notes on this clone: Read data end 3 residues before the CDR3 end; the end is taken from the germline J gene. The J gene is TRBJ2-1, the V gene TRBV7-6, with 7 bases fitting TRBD2. The CDR3 contains 15 residues. Germline-derived CDR1 and CDR2 are SGHVS and FNYEAQ. The junction had 6 bases not matched to a gene; V was cut back by 3 bases and J by 4 bases. The CDR3 loop reads CASSFSAGRYNEQFF. CDR3 DNA (partial): TGTGCCAGCAGCTTTTCAGCGGGAAGGTACAATGAG.